This T cell receptor (beta chain) comes out of a study of identical twins (dated by TCRdb to 2015 to 2016). Context from the whole study: To test whether fetal clonotypes persist, this study deep-sequenced TCR alpha and beta repertoires from monozygotic twins, from unrelated adults of various ages, and from cord blood. To rule out contamination, the twin experiments were replicated at different times with different library preparation protocols.

All donors were healthy Caucasians. Miltenyi CD45RO+ enrichment and human naive T-cell isolation kits were used to isolate memory (CD45RO+) and naive T cells from PBMC. Receptor libraries were prepared by 5' RACE. These reads were obtained on an Illumina HiSeq 2000. Template switching added a universal primer binding site, and the final cDNA carried a unique molecular identifier that allowed TCR cDNA molecules to be counted accurately. First-strand cDNA for TCR alpha and beta chains was synthesized from specific primers in the conserved constant-segment region. To control for contamination, every cDNA library was double barcoded, receiving both a SMART-Mk sample barcode and Illumina barcodes. Two successive PCR steps introduced TruSeq adapter sequences along with Illumina sample barcodes. Sequencing of the TCR alpha and beta cDNA libraries was done on the Illumina HiSeq platform using custom primers. In the authors' own workflow: MiGEC processed the raw reads to extract unique molecular identifiers, while MiXCR was used to determine the CDR3 positions. For each individual, recombination models were inferred using an EM algorithm with the repgenHMM and IGoR tools. Shared clonotypes were analyzed with the tcR package in R, and sharing was normalized by the product of cloneset sizes. To study raw recombination without the effects of thymic and clonal selection, out-of-frame nonproductive sequences were analyzed. TCRdb reanalyzed the raw reads on its own, using fastp at Q25 for trimming and MiXCR for clone calling, and kept in-frame beta chains. Each CDR3 protein appears once, grouped with its most common genes and DNA. The V and J calls reflect TCRdb's pipeline rather than the authors' work. This sample holds around 140,000 distinct CDR3 sequences; under 4.5% were observed only once. 8.1% of the sample belongs to the ten largest clones.

General conclusions and limits of the study: Abundant cord blood beta clonotypes carried fewer insertions; young adult naive repertoires showed a weaker similar trend, while memory repertoires showed none. Zero-insertion analyses could be partly confounded by invariant T cells such as MAIT and iNKT, although diverse VJ usage argued against such confounding for most clonotypes. Compared with coincidental sharing between unrelated individuals, out-of-frame TCR alpha sequences shared between twins showed an excess of sequences with low generation probability. The excess sharing between twins in beta out-of-frame sequences was weaker because fewer shared sequences reduced the signal-to-noise ratio. Because the same donors could not be followed over many years, the conclusions relied on cross-sectional statistical analysis. Out-of-frame TCR alpha sharing in monozygotic twins was systematically underestimated by recombination models, whereas sharing between unrelated individuals was in agreement with the recombination models.

From the germline V gene, CDR1 is SNHLY and CDR2 is FYNNEI. The germline V end is reduced by 6 bases and the J end by 4 bases; junction bases left unmatched: 0. The CDR3 starts with the cysteine, ends with the phenylalanine, and has 12 residues. Solely the CDR3 DNA is kept, with 36 bases framed from the first base. In its sample, this clonotype was seen many times. Its target antigen remains unknown. Base qualities are not recorded, but no much larger clone differs from it by a single base. This TCR was sampled from a man aged 18 to 30 in good health. The receptor chain draws on TRBV2 and TRBJ1-5; a stretch of 7 junction bases matches TRBD1. The sequenced sample consisted of memory T cells sorted from blood. In the paper's terms, the cell subset or site label means: CD45RO+ enriched T cells. This receptor carries the CDR3 CASRGQNQPQHF. The DNA sequence is given as TGTGCCAGCAGGGGACAGAATCAGCCCCAGCATTTT.